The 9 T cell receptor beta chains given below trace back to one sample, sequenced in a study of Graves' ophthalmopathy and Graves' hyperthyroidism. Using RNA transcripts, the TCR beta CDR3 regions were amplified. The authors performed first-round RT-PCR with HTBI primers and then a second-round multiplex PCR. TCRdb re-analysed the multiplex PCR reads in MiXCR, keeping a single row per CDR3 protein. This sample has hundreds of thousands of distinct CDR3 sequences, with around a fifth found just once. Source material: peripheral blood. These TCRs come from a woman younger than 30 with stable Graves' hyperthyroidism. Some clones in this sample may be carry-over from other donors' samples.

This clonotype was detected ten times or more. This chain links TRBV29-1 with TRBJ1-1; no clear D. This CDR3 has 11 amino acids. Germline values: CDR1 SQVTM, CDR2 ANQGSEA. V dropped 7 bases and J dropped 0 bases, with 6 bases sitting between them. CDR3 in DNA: TGCAGCGGCCGGATGAACACTGAAGCTTTCTTT. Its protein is CSGRMNTEAFF.

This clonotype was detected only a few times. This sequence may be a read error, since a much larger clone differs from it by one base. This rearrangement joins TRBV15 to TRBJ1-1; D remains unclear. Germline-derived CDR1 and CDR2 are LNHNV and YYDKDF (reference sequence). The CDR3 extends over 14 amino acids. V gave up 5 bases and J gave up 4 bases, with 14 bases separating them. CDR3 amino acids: CATSGGGLATEAFF. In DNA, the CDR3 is TGTGCCACCAGCGGAGGTGGGTTGGCCACTGAAGCTTTCTTT.

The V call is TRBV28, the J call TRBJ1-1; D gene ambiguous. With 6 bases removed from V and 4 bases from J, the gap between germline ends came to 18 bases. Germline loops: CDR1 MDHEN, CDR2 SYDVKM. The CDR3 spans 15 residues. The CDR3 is CASRSQKGSGTEAFF. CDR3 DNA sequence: TGTGCCAGCAGATCTCAAAAGGGTAGTGGCACTGAAGCTTTCTTT.

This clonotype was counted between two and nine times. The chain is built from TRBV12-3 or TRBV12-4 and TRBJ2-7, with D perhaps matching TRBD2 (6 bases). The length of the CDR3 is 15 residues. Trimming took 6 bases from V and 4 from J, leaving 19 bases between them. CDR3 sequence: CASSPQAGNNYEQYF. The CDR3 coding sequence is TGTGCCAGCAGCCCTCAGGCGGGAAACAATTACGAGCAGTACTTC.

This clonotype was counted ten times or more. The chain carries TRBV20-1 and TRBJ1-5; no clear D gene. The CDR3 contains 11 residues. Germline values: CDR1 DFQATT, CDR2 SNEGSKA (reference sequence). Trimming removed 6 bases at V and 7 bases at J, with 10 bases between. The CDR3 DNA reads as TGCAGTGCCCGTATGGGGCAGCCCCAGCATTTT. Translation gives CSARMGQPQHF.

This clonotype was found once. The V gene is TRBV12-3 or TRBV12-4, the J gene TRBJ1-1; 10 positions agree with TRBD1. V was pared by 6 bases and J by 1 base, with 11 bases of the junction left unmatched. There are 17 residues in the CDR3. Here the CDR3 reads CASSPRDRGSRNTEAFF. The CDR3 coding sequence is TGTGCCAGCAGCCCCCGGGACAGGGGTTCGAGGAACACTGAAGCTTTCTTT.

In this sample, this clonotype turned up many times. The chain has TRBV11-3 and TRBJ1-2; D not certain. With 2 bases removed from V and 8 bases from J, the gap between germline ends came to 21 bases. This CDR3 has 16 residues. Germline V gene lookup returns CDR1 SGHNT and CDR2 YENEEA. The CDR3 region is CASSLFLGGRAAGYTF. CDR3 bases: TGTGCCAGCAGCTTATTCTTGGGTGGTCGGGCTGCGGGCTACACCTTC. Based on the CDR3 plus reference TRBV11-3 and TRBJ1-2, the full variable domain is EAGVVQSPRYKIIEKKQPVAFWCNPISGHNTLYWYLQNLGQGPELLIRYENEEAVDDSQLPKDRFSAERLKGVDSTLKIQPAELGDSAVYLCASSLFLGGRAAGYTFGSGTRLTVV.

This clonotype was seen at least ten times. The CDR3 region has the DNA TGTGCCAGCAGTTCAACGGGCAGGGAGTCGTACTTC. Translation gives CASSSTGRESYF. The V gene is TRBV27, the J gene TRBJ2-7, with D perhaps being TRBD1 or TRBD2 (5 bases each). This CDR3 is built from 12 residues. The ends were cut back, 4 bases at V and 12 bases at J, with 16 bases in the middle. Germline V gene lookup returns CDR1 MNHEY and CDR2 SMNVEV (reference sequence).

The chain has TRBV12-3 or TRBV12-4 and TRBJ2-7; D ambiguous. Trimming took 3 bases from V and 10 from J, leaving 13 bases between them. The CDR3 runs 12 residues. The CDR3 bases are TGTGCCAGCAGTTTTCGACGGGCAGCCCAGTACTTC. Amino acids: CASSFRRAAQYF.